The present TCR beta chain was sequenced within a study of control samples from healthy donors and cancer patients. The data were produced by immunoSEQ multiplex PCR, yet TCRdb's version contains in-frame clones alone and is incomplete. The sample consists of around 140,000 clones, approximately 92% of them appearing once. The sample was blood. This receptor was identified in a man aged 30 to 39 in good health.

The CDR3 reads CAWSVLGAGTGGSPLHF. The CDR3 DNA is TGTGCCTGGAGTGTATTGGGTGCTGGGACAGGAGGTTCACCCCTCCACTTT. The chain is built from TRBV30 and TRBJ1-6, with 8 bases that match TRBD1. From germline, CDR1 is GTSNPN and CDR2 SVGIG (reference sequence). The CDR3 contains 17 residues. After removal of 0 bases from V and 9 bases from J, the junction contained 13 bases not matched to a gene.